What follows are 27 T cell receptor beta chains derived from one specimen sequenced in a study of blood T cell repertoires in COVID-19. Repertoires were generated with immunoSEQ multiplex PCR, while TCRdb's copy carries only in-frame clones and drops some. This table holds 190,000 or so clones, approximately 82% found once. The sequenced material came from peripheral blood. These receptors were obtained from a human donor with acute or convalescent COVID-19. The donor label of this sample is uncertain.

The CDR3 coding sequence is TGCGCCAGCAGCGGACTAGGAGATACGCAGTATTTT. Translated: CASSGLGDTQYF. The rearrangement links TRBV5-1 to TRBJ2-3; TRBD2 aligns across 7 bases. The length of the CDR3 is 12 residues. The V segment lost 4 bases and the J segment 5 bases; nucleotides outside the gene matches: 1. The germline CDR1 and CDR2 sequences are SGHRS and YFSETQ.

The rearrangement joins TRBV10-3 to TRBJ2-2; 13 nucleotides agree with TRBD2. The CDR3 spans 18 residues. J lost 1 base, V lost 6 bases, and 8 bases had no gene match. Germline loops: CDR1 ENHRY, CDR2 SYGVKD. The CDR3 nucleotides are TGTGCCATCAGGAGGACTAGCGGGAGTTTGGGGAACACCGGGGAGCTGTTTTTT. Translated, it gives CAIRRTSGSLGNTGELFF.

DNA for the CDR3: TGTGCCAGCAGTTATCAAGCGATCGGGGAGCTGTTTTTT. Its protein product is CASSYQAIGELFF. V and J are TRBV6-2 or TRBV6-3 and TRBJ2-2; D is undetermined. The CDR3 runs to 13 residues. V was clipped by 3 bases and J by 7 bases, with 9 bases between them. Germline lookup yields CDR1 MNHEY and CDR2 SVGEGT.

The V gene is TRBV19, the J gene TRBJ2-6, with 10 bases aligning to TRBD1. The ends lost 5 bases at V and 4 bases at J; junction bases unmatched: 2. The CDR3 is 15 residues long. Germline V CDR1 and CDR2: LNHDA, SQIVND (reference sequence). The CDR3 nucleotides read TGTGCCAGTAGTGACAGGGGGCCGGGGGCCAACGTCCTGACTTTC. Translating gives CASSDRGPGANVLTF. Full variable domain (rest looked up from reference TRBV19 and TRBJ2-6): DGGITQSPKYLFRKEGQNVTLSCEQNLNHDAMYWYRQDPGQGLRLIYYSQIVNDFQKGDIAEGYSVSREKKESFPLTVTSAQKNPTAFYLCASSDRGPGANVLTFGAGSRLTVL.

The rearrangement links TRBV7-3 to TRBJ2-7; D may be TRBD2 (5 bases). The CDR3 contains 12 residues. Trimming removed 2 bases from V and 6 bases from J, with 8 bases in between. CDR1 SGHTA and CDR2 FQGTGA come from the germline V gene. CDR3 loop: CASSLGGGEQYF. Here the CDR3 DNA reads TGTGCCAGCAGCTTAGGAGGCGGCGAGCAGTACTTC.

CDR3 protein: CASSFRRLDNTGELFF. CDR3 DNA: TGTGCCAGCAGTTTTCGGCGGTTGGATAACACCGGGGAGCTGTTTTTT. This chain uses TRBV28 with TRBJ2-2; D ambiguous. CDR1 MDHEN and CDR2 SYDVKM come from the germline V gene. The V gene lost 3 bases and the J gene lost 2 bases, with 13 bases spanning the gap. This CDR3 has 16 residues.

The chain employs TRBV30 and TRBJ2-1, with D possibly matching TRBD2 (5 bases). CDR1 GTSNPN and CDR2 SVGIG come from the germline V gene (reference sequence). There are 12 residues in the CDR3. Trimming stripped 0 bases from V and 6 bases from J, with 6 bases between. The CDR3 nucleotides read TGTGCCTGGAGTGTCGCGGGCAATGAGCAGTTCTTC. Amino acids: CAWSVAGNEQFF.

The chain is built from TRBV6-7 and TRBJ2-1; TRBD2 agrees at 10 bases. TRBV6-7 qualifies as an ORF whose function is uncertain. The CDR3 loop spans 17 amino acids. The junction had 17 bases not matched to a gene; V was cut back by 8 bases and J by 7 bases. The CDR3 protein is CASSPSDPGLARNEQFF. CDR3 bases: TGTGCCAGCTCTCCGAGCGACCCGGGACTAGCGAGGAATGAGCAGTTCTTC.

This clone was picked up a small number of times. The chain recombines TRBV7-3 with TRBJ2-1; 9 bases align to TRBD2. V trimming: 5 bases; J trimming: 7 bases; junction bases outside the gene matches: 27. The CDR3 has 21 residues. From germline, CDR1 is SGHTA and CDR2 FQGTGA. The CDR3 DNA reads as TGTGCCAGCAGCACCCGTACCGCCATTGGCCCCGTAGCGGGAGAGAGAAATGAGCAGTTCTTC. Its protein product is CASSTRTAIGPVAGERNEQFF. The whole variable domain, remainder taken from reference TRBV7-3 and TRBJ2-1, is GAGVSQTPSNKVTEKGKYVELRCDPISGHTALYWYRQSLGQGPEFLIYFQGTGAADDSGLPNDRFFAVRPEGSVSTLKIQRTERGDSAVYLCASSTRTAIGPVAGERNEQFFGPGTRLTVL.

J is TRBJ2-7 and V is TRBV9, with 14 bases identical to TRBD2. CDR1 is SGDLS, CDR2 YYNGEE, per germline. This CDR3 is 16 amino acids long. V lost 0 bases, J lost 6 bases, and 5 bases stayed unmatched. The CDR3 sequence: CASSVGLAGGTSEQYF. The CDR3 DNA is TGTGCCAGCAGCGTAGGACTAGCGGGAGGGACCAGCGAGCAGTACTTC.

The genes are TRBV28 and TRBJ1-5; 7 nucleotides line up with TRBD1. Germline V gene sequence: CDR1 MDHEN, CDR2 SYDVKM. The V gene end was trimmed by 6 bases and the J gene end by 10 bases; junction bases not matched to a gene: 21. CDR3 length: 17 amino acids. The CDR3 region is CASSGGGDRLQSSPQHF. CDR3 bases: TGTGCCAGCAGCGGTGGTGGGGACAGACTCCAATCATCTCCCCAGCATTTT.

The gene calls are TRBV5-1 and TRBJ1-4; no reliable D call. V was cut by 5 bases and J by 0 bases, with 11 bases left in between. Germline V gene lookup returns CDR1 SGHRS and CDR2 YFSETQ. The CDR3 loop spans 15 amino acids. The CDR3: CASRESVATNEKLFF. The CDR3 DNA sequence: TGCGCCAGCAGAGAATCAGTTGCAACTAATGAAAAACTGTTTTTT.

This clone was detected once. The chain couples TRBV11-2 to TRBJ1-1, with D possibly being TRBD1 (5 bases). The CDR3 has 13 amino acids. V lost 4 bases, J lost 8 bases, and 14 bases lay in between. Germline loops: CDR1 SGHAT, CDR2 FQNNGV. CDR3 amino acids: CASSWERGTEAFF. DNA for the CDR3: TGTGCCAGCAGCTGGGAGCGGGGCACCGAAGCTTTCTTT.

V is TRBV7-2 and J is TRBJ1-4, with TRBD1 as a possible D gene (5 bases). Germline assignment: CDR1 SGHTA and CDR2 FQGNSA. Trimming took 5 bases from V and 5 from J, leaving 15 bases between them. The CDR3 length is 15 residues. CDR3 sequence reads: CASSPKVGGNEKLFF. In DNA form, the CDR3 reads TGTGCCAGCAGCCCGAAAGTCGGGGGGAATGAAAAACTGTTTTTT. The full variable domain, completed using reference TRBV7-2 and TRBJ1-4, is GAGVSQSPSNKVTEKGKDVELRCDPISGHTALYWYRQSLGQGLEFLIYFQGNSAPDKSGLPSDRFSAERTGGSVSTLTIQRTQQEDSAVYLCASSPKVGGNEKLFFGSGTQLSVL.

This chain links TRBV11-2 with TRBJ1-4; 10 bases fit TRBD1. The V segment lost 7 bases and the J segment 0 bases; nucleotides outside the gene matches: 8. The CDR3 sequence is 17 residues long. Germline V gene lookup returns CDR1 SGHAT and CDR2 FQNNGV. CDR3 loop: CASTRSDRGTTNEKLFF. The CDR3 bases are TGTGCCAGCACCAGGTCGGACAGGGGGACAACTAATGAAAAACTGTTTTTT.

The chain joins TRBV27 to TRBJ2-1, with D possibly matching TRBD2 (5 bases). V lost 5 bases, J lost 4 bases, and 18 bases lay in between. CDR1 is MNHEY and CDR2 is SMNVEV in the germline V gene (reference sequence). This CDR3 comprises 16 residues. Here the CDR3 reads CASSPPRSGSYNEQFF. CDR3 nucleotide sequence: TGTGCCAGCAGTCCCCCACGGAGCGGATCATACAATGAGCAGTTCTTC.

Written as DNA, the CDR3 is TGTGCCAGCAGTCAAACAGGGGGCTATAATGAAGCTTTCTTT. Residues: CASSQTGGYNEAFF. The genes are TRBV6-5 and TRBJ1-1, with TRBD1 identical over 9 bases. The germline gives CDR1 MNHEY, CDR2 SVGAGI. The CDR3 has 14 amino acids. The V segment lost 5 bases and the J segment 7 bases; nucleotides outside the gene matches: 8.

The sample holds one count of this clone. The V gene is TRBV4-2, the J gene TRBJ2-3; tentatively, D is TRBD1 (6 bases). Germline CDR1 reads LGHNA; CDR2 reads YNFKEQ. The CDR3 totals 13 residues. V was shortened by 6 bases and J by 2 bases, with 9 bases between the two germline ends. CDR3 residues: CASRDSITDTQYF. CDR3 sequence (DNA): TGTGCCAGCAGGGACAGTATCACAGATACGCAGTATTTT.

CDR3 nucleotides: TGTGCCAGCAGCTTAGGAGCGGGAGGGCAGGGGGAGACCCAGTACTTC. Translation gives CASSLGAGGQGETQYF. The V call is TRBV7-8, the J call TRBJ2-5; TRBD2 matches 10 bases. V shed 1 base and J 5 bases; nucleotides not matched to a gene: 7. Germline V gene sequence: CDR1 SGHVS, CDR2 FQNEAQ. The CDR3 is made up of 16 amino acids. Combining the CDR3 with reference TRBV7-8 and TRBJ2-5 gives the whole variable domain GAGVSQSPRYKVAKRGQDVALRCDPISGHVSLFWYQQALGQGPEFLTYFQNEAQLDKSGLPSDRFFAERPEGSVSTLKIQRTQQEDSAVYLCASSLGAGGQGETQYFGPGTRLLVL.

A few counts support this clone. The V call is TRBV6-5, the J call TRBJ1-5; the D gene is possibly TRBD1 (5 bases). Trimming took off 0 bases at V and 3 bases at J, with 12 bases between the two ends. The CDR3 consists of 16 residues. Looked up from germline, CDR1 is MNHEY and CDR2 is SVGAGI. CDR3 protein: CASSYSAGRDNQPQHF. DNA of the CDR3: TGTGCCAGCAGTTACTCTGCAGGGAGGGACAATCAGCCCCAGCATTTT.

This chain joins TRBV4-3 and TRBJ2-3; 7 bases are shared with TRBD2. Germline assignment: CDR1 LGHNA and CDR2 YSLEER. CDR3 length equals 16 residues. The junction had 3 bases not matched to a gene; V was cut back by 0 bases and J by 0 bases. As DNA, the CDR3 is TGCGCCAGCAGCCAAGAGGGAGGGAGGAGCACAGATACGCAGTATTTT. Its translation is CASSQEGGRSTDTQYF.

This clone has only one observation. J is TRBJ2-3 and V is TRBV29-1; 7 bases fit TRBD1. The ends lost 4 bases at V and 5 bases at J; junction bases unmatched: 6. The CDR3 is 13 amino acids. Germline lookup yields CDR1 SQVTM and CDR2 ANQGSEA. The CDR3 loop is CSVVGQQGDTQYF. In nucleotides, the CDR3 is TGCAGCGTTGTGGGACAGCAGGGAGATACGCAGTATTTT.

Comments on this clone: Other DNA sequences in this specimen translate into the identical CDR3. The genes are TRBV9 and TRBJ1-2; perhaps TRBD1 as D (5 bases). CDR3 length: 14 amino acids. Germline V gene sequence: CDR1 SGDLS, CDR2 YYNGEE. Trimming took off 2 bases at V and 3 bases at J, with 11 bases between the two ends. CDR3 sequence reads: CASSVGQGDYGYTF. The CDR3 nucleotides are TGTGCCAGCAGCGTGGGCCAGGGCGACTATGGCTACACCTTC.

In regard to this clone: Distinct nucleotide sequences in the sample also encode this CDR3. V and J are TRBV5-1 and TRBJ2-5; D gene ambiguous. The V gene's germline CDR1 is SGHRS and CDR2 YFSETQ. V gave up 3 bases and J gave up 1 base, with 4 bases separating them. The CDR3 is made up of 12 amino acids. CDR3 bases: TGCGCCAGCAGCTCATCCCAAGAGACCCAGTACTTC. Translating gives CASSSSQETQYF.

This clone showed up just a few times. The rearrangement uses TRBV5-1 and TRBJ1-1; 8 nucleotides agree with TRBD1. The ends lost 1 base at V and 3 bases at J; junction bases unmatched: 17. The CDR3 length is 19 residues. Germline values: CDR1 SGHRS, CDR2 YFSETQ. The CDR3 bases are TGCGCCAGCAGCTTGTTTCCCCCCGGACAGGGTTTCGAGGACACTGAAGCTTTCTTT. As protein: CASSLFPPGQGFEDTEAFF.

V and J are TRBV10-3 and TRBJ2-2; tentatively, D is TRBD1 (6 bases). Germline-derived CDR1 and CDR2 are ENHRY and SYGVKD. Trimming pared 6 bases from V and 5 bases from J, leaving 13 bases between. This CDR3 has 14 residues. The DNA of the CDR3 is TGTGCCATCAGCCCACAGGGATTAACCGGGGAGCTGTTTTTT. Its protein product is CAISPQGLTGELFF.

V usage is TRBV6-2 or TRBV6-3 and J usage is TRBJ2-4, with 14 bases that match TRBD2. Germline-derived CDR1 and CDR2 are MNHEY and SVGEGT. CDR3 length: 18 amino acids. With V trimmed by 2 bases and J by 0 bases, 3 bases remained unmatched. CDR3 DNA sequence: TGTGCCAGCAGTTACCCGGGACTAGCGGGAGTAGCCAAAAACATTCAGTACTTC. Amino acids: CASSYPGLAGVAKNIQYF.